This TCR beta chain is from a study of shared clonotypes between healthy human individuals. Study details: CD4 naive and memory got three plates each, CD8 naive two, CD8 memory one. Study-wide results and limits: Genetic and exposure-history diversity was limited by the small donor number. Larger richness was generally estimated for naive than memory subsets.

Only in-frame clones appear in the TCRdb table, and some are missing; sequencing was by immunoSEQ multiplex PCR. The table shows about 2 million clones, with 85% to 95% occurring only once. Trimming removed 8 bases from V and 2 bases from J, with 13 bases in between. The V gene's germline CDR1 is MNHNS and CDR2 SASEGT. There are 13 residues in the CDR3. Of note for this clone: Its antigen is still unknown.

Naive-designated CD8 cells lacked CD45RO, were positively enriched for CCR7, and omitted terminally differentiated effector memory CD45RA+ cells. This clonotype originated in a man between 18 and 35 years old in good health. The source material was naive CD8+ T cells sorted from blood. The chain carries TRBV6-1 and TRBJ2-7; possibly TRBD2 for D (5 bases). Here the CDR3 reads CASSPRRTYEQYF. Written as DNA, the CDR3 is TGTGCCAGCTCGCCCCGGAGGACCTACGAGCAGTACTTC.